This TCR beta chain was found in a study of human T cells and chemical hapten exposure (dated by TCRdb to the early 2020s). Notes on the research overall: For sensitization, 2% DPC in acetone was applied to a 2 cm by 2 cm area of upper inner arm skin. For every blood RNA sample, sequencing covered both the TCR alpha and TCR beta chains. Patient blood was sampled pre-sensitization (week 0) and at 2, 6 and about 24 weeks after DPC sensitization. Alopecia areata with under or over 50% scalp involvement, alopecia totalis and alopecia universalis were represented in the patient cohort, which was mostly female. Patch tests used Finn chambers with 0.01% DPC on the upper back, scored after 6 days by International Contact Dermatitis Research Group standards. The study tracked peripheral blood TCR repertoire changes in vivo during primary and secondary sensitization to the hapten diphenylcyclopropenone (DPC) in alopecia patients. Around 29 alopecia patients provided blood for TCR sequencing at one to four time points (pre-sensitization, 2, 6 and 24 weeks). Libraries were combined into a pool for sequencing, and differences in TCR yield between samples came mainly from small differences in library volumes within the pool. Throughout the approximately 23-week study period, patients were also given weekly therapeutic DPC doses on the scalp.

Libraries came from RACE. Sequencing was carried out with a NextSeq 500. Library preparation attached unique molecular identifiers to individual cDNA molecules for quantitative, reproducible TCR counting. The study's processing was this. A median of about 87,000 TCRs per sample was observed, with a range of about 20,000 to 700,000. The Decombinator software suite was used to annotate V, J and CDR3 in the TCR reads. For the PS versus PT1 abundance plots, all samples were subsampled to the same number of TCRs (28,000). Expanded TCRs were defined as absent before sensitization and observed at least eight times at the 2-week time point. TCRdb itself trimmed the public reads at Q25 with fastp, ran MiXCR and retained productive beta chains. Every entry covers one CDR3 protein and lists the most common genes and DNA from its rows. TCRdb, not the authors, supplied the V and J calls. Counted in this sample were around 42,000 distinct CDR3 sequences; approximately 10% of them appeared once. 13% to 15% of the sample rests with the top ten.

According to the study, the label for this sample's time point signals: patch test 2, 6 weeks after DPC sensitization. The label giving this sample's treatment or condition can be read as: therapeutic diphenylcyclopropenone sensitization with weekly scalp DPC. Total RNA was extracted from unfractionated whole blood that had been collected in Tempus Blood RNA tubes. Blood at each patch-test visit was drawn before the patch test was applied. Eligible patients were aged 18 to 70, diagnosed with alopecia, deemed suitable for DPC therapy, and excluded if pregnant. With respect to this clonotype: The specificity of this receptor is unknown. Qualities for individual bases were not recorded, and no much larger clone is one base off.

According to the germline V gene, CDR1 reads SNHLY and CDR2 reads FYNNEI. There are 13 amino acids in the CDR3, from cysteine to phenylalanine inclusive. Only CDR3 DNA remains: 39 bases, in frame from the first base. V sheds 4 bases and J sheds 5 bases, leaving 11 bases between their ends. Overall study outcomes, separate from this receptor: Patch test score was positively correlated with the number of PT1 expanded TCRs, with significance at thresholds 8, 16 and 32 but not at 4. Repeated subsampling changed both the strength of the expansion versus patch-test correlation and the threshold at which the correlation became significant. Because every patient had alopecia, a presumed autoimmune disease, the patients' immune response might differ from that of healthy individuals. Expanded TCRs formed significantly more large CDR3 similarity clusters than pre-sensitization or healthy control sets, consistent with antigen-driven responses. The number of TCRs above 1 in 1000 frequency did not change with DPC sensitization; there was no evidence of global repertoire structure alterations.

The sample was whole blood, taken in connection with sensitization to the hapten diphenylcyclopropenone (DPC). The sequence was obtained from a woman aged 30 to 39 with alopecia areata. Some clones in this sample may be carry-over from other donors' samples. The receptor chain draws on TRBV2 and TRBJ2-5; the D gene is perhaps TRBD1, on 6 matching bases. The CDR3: CASSGWGHETQYF. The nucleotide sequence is TGTGCCAGCAGTGGTTGGGGGCACGAGACCCAGTACTTC.